A selection of T cell receptor beta chains follows, all from one sample in a study of monozygotic twins with inflammatory bowel disease. TCRdb reprocessed the 5' RACE reads, with one entry per CDR3 protein and no DNA. Here the sample table reports approximately 400,000 distinct CDR3 sequences. Source material: blood. All receptors come from a human donor with ulcerative colitis or Crohn's disease, or a healthy co-twin of an affected twin (not recorded which). The CDR3 runs from the conserved cysteine through the conserved F or W.

J	V	CDR3
TRBJ1-2	TRBV5-1	CASSLIGQGNGYTF
TRBJ2-2	TRBV6-1	CASTTEGTANTGELFF
TRBJ2-4	TRBV30	CAWSVISGSNIQYF
TRBJ1-6	TRBV7-2	CASSFAQGPMSPLHF
TRBJ1-2	TRBV7-2	CASSEVQPPYGYTF
TRBJ2-1	TRBV5-6	CASRQSGGSYNEQFF
TRBJ2-5	TRBV5-1	CASSFRDRGDGETQYF
TRBJ1-6	TRBV3-1	CASGQGAGSPLHF
TRBJ2-5	TRBV7-9	CASSYGGQQETQYF
TRBJ2-1	TRBV6-1	CASSPGLATDEQFF
TRBJ2-7	TRBV6-1	CASAGGALYEQYF
TRBJ2-3	TRBV9	CASGGPAATQYF
TRBJ2-1	TRBV10-3	CAISDLQGFNEQFF
TRBJ1-2	TRBV29-1	CSVDVMSRGYTF
TRBJ2-3	TRBV6-1	CASSVTAGVGDTQYF
TRBJ2-3	TRBV20-1	CSGLGQDTQYF
TRBJ2-1	TRBV10-3	CAGGQGTYNEQFF
TRBJ2-5	TRBV5-4	CASSLAIDLTSGRRGETQYF
TRBJ2-7	TRBV29-1	CSGRDSSYEQYF
TRBJ2-3	TRBV20-1	CSARGTSGVDTDTQYF
TRBJ2-4	TRBV6-1	CASSEDNLAKNIQYF
TRBJ2-1	TRBV5-6	CASSSTGTVGSSYNEQFF
TRBJ1-6	TRBV10-2	CASSETAVSPLHF
TRBJ1-2	TRBV6-1	CASITGTLGYGYTF
TRBJ1-1	TRBV7-9	CASGTGNLNTEAFF
TRBJ2-5	TRBV3-1	CASSLNGETQYF
TRBJ1-2	TRBV5-1	CASSSGTANNYGYTF
TRBJ2-1	TRBV30	CAWSEANEQFF
TRBJ2-5	TRBV20-1	CSAIPWLAGRQETQYF
TRBJ2-2	TRBV10-3	CAIRKTADLNTGELFF
TRBJ2-4	TRBV5-6	CASSFEQGENIQYF
TRBJ2-2	TRBV28	CASSFGGLNTGELFF